This TCR beta chain was documented in a study of cytomegalovirus exposure and HLA in healthy donors. The overall study: The study placed roughly four fifths of its 350 to 400 genotyped donors in the Caucasian-associated ancestry cluster.

A multiplex PCR was run with 60 Vbeta primers and 13 Jbeta primers. Sequenced by immunoSEQ multiplex PCR; TCRdb stores in-frame clones only, minus some. The data hold roughly 200,000 clones, with approximately 80% observed a single time. Germline V gives CDR1 SGHRS, CDR2 YFSETQ. This CDR3 spans 15 amino acids. V lost 5 bases to trimming and J lost 5 bases; unmatched junction nucleotides: 11. The sequenced sample consisted of PBMCs. The TCR originated in a woman aged 30 to 39 in good health and CMV-seronegative. The chain employs TRBV5-1 and TRBJ2-5; 8 positions agree with TRBD2. The CDR3, as DNA: TGCGCCAGCAGTTTGACCGGGACTAGGGCGGAGACCCAGTACTTC. It is translated as CASSLTGTRAETQYF. Filled out from reference TRBV5-1 and TRBJ2-5, the complete variable domain reads KAGVTQTPRYLIKTRGQQVTLSCSPISGHRSVSWYQQTPGQGLQFLFEYFSETQRNKGNFPGRFSGRQFSNSRSEMNVSTLELGDSALYLCASSLTGTRAETQYFGPGTRLLVL.